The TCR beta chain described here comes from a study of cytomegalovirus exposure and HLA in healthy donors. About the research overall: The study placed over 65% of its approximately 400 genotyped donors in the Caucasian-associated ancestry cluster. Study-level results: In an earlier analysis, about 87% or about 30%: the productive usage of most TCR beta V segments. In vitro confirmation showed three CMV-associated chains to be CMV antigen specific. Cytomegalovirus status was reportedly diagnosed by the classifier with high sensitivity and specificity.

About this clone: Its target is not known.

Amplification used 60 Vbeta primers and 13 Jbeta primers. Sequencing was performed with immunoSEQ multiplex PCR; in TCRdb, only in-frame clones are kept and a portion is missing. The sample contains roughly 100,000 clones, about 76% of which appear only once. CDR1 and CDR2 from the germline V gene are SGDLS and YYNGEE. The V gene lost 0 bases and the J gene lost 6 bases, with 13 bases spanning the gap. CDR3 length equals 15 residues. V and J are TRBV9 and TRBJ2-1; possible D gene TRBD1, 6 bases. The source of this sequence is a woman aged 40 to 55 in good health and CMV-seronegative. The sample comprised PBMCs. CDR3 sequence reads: CASSVGIQGRNEQFF. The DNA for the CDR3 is TGTGCCAGCAGCGTAGGAATTCAGGGGCGCAATGAGCAGTTCTTC.